The source of this T cell receptor (beta chain) is a study of human T cells and chemical hapten exposure. About the research overall: Small differences in pooled library volume mainly drove the variation in TCR yields per sample.

Total RNA was extracted from unfractionated whole blood. General observations from the study: There was no change with DPC sensitization in TCRs above 1 in 1000 frequency.

Trimming took 5 bases from V and 7 from J; bases not matched to a gene: 1. This CDR3 region has 12 residues. Looked up from germline, CDR1 is MNHEY and CDR2 is SVGAGI. For this clonotype: The antigen is undetermined.

Individual cDNA molecules had unique molecular identifiers attached to them by the library. Authors' methods: Individual samples carried between about 23,224 and 750,000 TCRs, with 95,638 as the median. TCRdb used MiXCR to reprocess the 5' RACE reads, holding one entry per CDR3 protein. The V and J calls, along with clone size, are taken from TCRdb and not from the paper's own processing. The sample lists around 140,000 distinct CDR3 sequences, about 4.3% seen once, with roughly 1.4% in the top ten. V is TRBV6-5 and J is TRBJ2-2, with 7 bases aligning to TRBD2. The receptor was derived from a female donor in good health. The CDR3 region is CASSGGGGELFF. The CDR3 nucleotides read TGTGCCAGCAGTGGGGGGGGCGGGGAGCTGTTTTTT.